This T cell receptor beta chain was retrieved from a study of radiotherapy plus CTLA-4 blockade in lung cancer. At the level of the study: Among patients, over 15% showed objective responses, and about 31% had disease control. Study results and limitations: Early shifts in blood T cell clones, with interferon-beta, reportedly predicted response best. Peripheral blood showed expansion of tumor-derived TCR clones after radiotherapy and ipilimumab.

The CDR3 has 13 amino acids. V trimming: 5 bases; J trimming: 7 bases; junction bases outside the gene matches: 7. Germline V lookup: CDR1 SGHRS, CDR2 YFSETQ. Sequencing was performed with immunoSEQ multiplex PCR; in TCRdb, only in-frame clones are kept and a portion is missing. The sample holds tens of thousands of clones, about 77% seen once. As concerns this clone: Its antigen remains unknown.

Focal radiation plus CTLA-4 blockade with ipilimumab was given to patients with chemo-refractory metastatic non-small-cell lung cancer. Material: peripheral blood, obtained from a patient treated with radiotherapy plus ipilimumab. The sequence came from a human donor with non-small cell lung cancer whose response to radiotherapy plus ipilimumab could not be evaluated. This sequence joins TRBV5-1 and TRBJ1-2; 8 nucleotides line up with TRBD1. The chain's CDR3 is CASSPDRASGYTF. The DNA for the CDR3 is TGCGCCAGCAGTCCGGACAGGGCGTCTGGCTACACCTTC. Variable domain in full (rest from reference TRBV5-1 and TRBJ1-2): KAGVTQTPRYLIKTRGQQVTLSCSPISGHRSVSWYQQTPGQGLQFLFEYFSETQRNKGNFPGRFSGRQFSNSRSEMNVSTLELGDSALYLCASSPDRASGYTFGSGTRLTVV.